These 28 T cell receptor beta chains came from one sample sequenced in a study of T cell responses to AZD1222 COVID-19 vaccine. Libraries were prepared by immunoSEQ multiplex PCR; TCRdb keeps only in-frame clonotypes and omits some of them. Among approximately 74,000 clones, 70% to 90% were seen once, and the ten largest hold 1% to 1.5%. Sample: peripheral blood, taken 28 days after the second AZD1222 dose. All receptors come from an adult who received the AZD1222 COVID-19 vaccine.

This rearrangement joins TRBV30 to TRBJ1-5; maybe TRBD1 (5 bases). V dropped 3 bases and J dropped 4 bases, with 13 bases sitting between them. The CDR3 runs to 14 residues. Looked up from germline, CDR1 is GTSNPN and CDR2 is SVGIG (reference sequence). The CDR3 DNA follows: TGTGCCTGGAGGGGACTGGGGGAGAATCAGCCCCAGCATTTT. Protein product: CAWRGLGENQPQHF.

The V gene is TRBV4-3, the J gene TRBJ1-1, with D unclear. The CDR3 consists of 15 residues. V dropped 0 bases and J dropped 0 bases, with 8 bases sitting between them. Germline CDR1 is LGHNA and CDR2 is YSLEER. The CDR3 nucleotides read TGCGCCAGCAGCCAAGATAAACATCTGAACACTGAAGCTTTCTTT. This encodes CASSQDKHLNTEAFF.

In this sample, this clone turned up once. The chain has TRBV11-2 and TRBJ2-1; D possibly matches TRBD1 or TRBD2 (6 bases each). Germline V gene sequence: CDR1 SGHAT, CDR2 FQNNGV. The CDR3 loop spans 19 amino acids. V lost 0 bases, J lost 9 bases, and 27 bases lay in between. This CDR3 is CASSLEGALLEQASAEQFF. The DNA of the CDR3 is TGTGCCAGCAGCTTAGAGGGGGCGCTATTAGAGCAAGCTAGCGCTGAGCAGTTCTTC.

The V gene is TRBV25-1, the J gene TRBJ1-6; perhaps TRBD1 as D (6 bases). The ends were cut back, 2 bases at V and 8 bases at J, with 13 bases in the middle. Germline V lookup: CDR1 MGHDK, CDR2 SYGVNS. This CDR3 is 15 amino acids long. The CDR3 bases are TGTGCCAGCAGTGAAAGCGGGGGGCTCTATTCACCCCTCCACTTT. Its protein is CASSESGGLYSPLHF.

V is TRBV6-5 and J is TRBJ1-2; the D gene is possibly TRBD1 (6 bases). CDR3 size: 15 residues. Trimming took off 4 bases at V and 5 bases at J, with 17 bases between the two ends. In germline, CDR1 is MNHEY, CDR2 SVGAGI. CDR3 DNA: TGTGCCAGCAGTTGGGGGCTCCGGGCCTCTTATGGCTACACCTTC. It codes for CASSWGLRASYGYTF.

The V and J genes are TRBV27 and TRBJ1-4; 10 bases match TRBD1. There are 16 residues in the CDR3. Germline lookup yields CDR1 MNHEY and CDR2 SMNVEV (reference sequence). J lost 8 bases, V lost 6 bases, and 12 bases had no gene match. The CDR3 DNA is TGTGCCAGCAGGAGTTTGGGGACAGGGGATACGGAAAAACTGTTTTTT. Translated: CASRSLGTGDTEKLFF.

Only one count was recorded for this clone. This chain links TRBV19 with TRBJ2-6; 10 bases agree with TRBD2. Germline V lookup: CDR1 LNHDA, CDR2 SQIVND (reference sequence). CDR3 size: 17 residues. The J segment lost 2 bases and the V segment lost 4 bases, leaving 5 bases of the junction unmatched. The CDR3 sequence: CASSRPGLATGANVLTF. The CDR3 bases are TGTGCCAGTAGTAGACCGGGACTAGCGACTGGGGCCAACGTCCTGACTTTC.

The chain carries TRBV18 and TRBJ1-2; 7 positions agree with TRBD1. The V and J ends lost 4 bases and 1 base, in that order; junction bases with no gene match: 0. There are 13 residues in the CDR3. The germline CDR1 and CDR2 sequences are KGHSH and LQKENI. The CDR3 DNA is TGTGCCAGCTCACGGGACAGTAACTATGGCTACACCTTC. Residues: CASSRDSNYGYTF.

The CDR3 loop reads CASSREVATNEKLFF. For the CDR3, the DNA is TGCGCCAGCAGCCGAGAAGTTGCAACTAATGAAAAACTGTTTTTT. The chain recombines TRBV4-1 with TRBJ1-4; the D is unclear. CDR3 length equals 15 residues. CDR1 is MGHRA and CDR2 is YSYEKL in the germline V gene. Between the trimmed V and J ends, which lost 4 bases and 0 bases, there was a span of 9 bases.

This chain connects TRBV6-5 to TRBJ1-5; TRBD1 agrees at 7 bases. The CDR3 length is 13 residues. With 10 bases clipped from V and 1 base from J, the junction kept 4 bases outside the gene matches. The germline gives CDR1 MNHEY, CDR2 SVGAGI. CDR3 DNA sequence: TGTGCCACCTCGGGACAGAGCAATCAGCCCCAGCATTTT. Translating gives CATSGQSNQPQHF.

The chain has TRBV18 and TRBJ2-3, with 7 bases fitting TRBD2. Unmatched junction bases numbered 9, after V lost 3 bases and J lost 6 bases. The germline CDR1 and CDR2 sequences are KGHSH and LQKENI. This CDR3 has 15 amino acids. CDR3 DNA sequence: TGTGCCAGCTCACCCAGGGCGGCCGGGAGGGATACGCAGTATTTT. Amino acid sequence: CASSPRAAGRDTQYF.

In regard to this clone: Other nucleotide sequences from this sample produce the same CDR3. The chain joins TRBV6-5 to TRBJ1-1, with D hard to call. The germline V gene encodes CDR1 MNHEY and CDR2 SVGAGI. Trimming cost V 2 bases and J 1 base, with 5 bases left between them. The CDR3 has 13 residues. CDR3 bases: TGTGCCAGCAGTTACGATGGGAACACTGAAGCTTTCTTT. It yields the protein CASSYDGNTEAFF.

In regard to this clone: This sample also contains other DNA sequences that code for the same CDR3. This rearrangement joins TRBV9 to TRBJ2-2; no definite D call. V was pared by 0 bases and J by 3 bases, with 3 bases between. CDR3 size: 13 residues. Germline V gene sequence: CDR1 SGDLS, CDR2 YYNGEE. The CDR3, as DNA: TGTGCCAGCAGCGTAGCTTACACCGGGGAGCTGTTTTTT. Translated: CASSVAYTGELFF.

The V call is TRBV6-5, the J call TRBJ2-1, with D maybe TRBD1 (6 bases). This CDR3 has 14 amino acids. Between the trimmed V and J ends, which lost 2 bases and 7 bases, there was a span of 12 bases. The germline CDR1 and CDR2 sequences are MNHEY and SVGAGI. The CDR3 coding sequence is TGTGCCAGCAGTTACCAGCGAGGACAGAATGAGCAGTTCTTC. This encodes CASSYQRGQNEQFF.

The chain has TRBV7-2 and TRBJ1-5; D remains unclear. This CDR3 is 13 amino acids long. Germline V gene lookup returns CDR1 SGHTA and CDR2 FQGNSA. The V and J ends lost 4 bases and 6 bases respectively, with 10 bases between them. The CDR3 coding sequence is TGTGCCAGCAGCTCAGCCTGGAGTCAGCCCCAGCATTTT. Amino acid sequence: CASSSAWSQPQHF.

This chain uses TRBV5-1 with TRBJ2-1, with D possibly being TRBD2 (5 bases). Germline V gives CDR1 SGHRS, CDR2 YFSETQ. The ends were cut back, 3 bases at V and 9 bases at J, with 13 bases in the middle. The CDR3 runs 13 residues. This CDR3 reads CASSSTEAGEQFF. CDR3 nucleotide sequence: TGCGCCAGCAGCTCCACGGAGGCAGGTGAGCAGTTCTTC.

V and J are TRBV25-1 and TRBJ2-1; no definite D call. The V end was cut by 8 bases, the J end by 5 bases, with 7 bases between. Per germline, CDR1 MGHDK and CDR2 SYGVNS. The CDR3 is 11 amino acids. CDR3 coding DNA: TGTGCCAGCGCCTTTAACAATGAGCAGTTCTTC. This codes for CASAFNNEQFF. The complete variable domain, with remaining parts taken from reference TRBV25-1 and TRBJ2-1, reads EADIYQTPRYLVIGTGKKITLECSQTMGHDKMYWYQQDPGMELHLIHYSYGVNSTEKGDLSSESTVSRIRTEHFPLTLESARPSHTSQYLCASAFNNEQFFGPGTRLTVL.

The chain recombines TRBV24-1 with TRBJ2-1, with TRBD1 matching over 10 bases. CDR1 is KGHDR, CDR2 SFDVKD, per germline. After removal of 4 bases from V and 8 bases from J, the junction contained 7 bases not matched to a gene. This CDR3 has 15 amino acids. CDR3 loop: CATSDPGQGKDEQFF. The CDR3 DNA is TGTGCCACCAGTGACCCGGGACAGGGGAAGGATGAGCAGTTCTTC.

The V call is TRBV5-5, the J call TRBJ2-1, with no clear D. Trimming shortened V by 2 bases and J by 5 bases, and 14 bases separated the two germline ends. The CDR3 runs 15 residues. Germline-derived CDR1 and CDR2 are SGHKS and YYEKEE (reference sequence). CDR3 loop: CASSFVGLPDNEQFF. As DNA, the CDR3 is TGTGCCAGCAGCTTTGTGGGCCTCCCGGACAATGAGCAGTTCTTC.

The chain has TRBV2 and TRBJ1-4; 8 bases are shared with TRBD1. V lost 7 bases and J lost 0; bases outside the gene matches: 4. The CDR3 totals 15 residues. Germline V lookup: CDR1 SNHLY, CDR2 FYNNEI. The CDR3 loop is CASTRDRPTNEKLFF. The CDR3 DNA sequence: TGTGCCAGCACCCGGGACAGGCCAACTAATGAAAAACTGTTTTTT.

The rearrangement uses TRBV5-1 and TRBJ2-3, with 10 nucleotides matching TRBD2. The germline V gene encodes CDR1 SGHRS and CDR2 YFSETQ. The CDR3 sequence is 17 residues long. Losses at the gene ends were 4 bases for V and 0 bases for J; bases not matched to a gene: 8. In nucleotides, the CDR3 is TGCGCCAGCAGCCCACTAACTAGCGGGAAGAGCACAGATACGCAGTATTTT. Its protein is CASSPLTSGKSTDTQYF.

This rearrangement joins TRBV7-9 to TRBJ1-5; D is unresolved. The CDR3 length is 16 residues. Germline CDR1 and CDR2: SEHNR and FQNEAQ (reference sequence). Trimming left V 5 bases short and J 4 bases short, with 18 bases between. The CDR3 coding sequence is TGTGCCAGCAGCGGCCAAATAGGGTTTCCGAATCAGCCCCAGCATTTT. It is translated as CASSGQIGFPNQPQHF.

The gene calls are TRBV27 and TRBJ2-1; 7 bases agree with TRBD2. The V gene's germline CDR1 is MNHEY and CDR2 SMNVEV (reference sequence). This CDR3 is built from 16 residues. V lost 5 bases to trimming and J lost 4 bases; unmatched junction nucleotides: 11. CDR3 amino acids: CASSPNAGVGYNEQFF. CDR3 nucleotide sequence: TGTGCCAGCAGTCCGAATGCGGGAGTGGGGTACAATGAGCAGTTCTTC.

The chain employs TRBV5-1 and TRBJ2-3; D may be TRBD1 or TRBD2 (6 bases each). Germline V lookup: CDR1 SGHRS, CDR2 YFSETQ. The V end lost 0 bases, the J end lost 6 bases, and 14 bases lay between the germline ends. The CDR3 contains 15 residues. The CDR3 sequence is CASSLGPGAGDTQYF. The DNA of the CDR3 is TGCGCCAGCAGCTTGGGACCGGGGGCGGGGGATACGCAGTATTTT.

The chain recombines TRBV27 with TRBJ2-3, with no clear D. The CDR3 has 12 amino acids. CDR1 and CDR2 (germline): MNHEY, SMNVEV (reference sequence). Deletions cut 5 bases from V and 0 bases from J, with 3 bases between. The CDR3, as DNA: TGTGCCAGCAGTCCAAGCACAGATACGCAGTATTTT. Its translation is CASSPSTDTQYF.

CDR3 sequence reads: CASSVTSGSPYNEQFF. The CDR3 bases are TGTGCCAGTAGTGTCACTAGCGGGAGTCCCTACAATGAGCAGTTCTTC. The chain links TRBV19 to TRBJ2-1; 11 bases map to TRBD2. The CDR3 is 16 amino acids. The V gene's germline CDR1 is LNHDA and CDR2 SQIVND (reference sequence). The V segment lost 5 bases and the J segment 2 bases; nucleotides outside the gene matches: 5.

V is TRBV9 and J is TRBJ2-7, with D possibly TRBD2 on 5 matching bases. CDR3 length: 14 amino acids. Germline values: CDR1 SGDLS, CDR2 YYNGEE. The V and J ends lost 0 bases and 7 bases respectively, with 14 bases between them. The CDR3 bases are TGTGCCAGCAGCGTAGGTCCCCAATGGAGGGAGCAGTACTTC. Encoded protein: CASSVGPQWREQYF.

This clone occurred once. The CDR3 sequence is CASRGGSGYNEQFF. In DNA form, the CDR3 reads TGTGCCAGCCGGGGGGGTTCGGGATACAATGAGCAGTTCTTC. The rearrangement links TRBV2 to TRBJ2-1; 8 bases are shared with TRBD2. Looked up from germline, CDR1 is SNHLY and CDR2 is FYNNEI. CDR3 length equals 14 residues. With 8 bases clipped from V and 4 bases from J, the junction kept 7 bases outside the gene matches.